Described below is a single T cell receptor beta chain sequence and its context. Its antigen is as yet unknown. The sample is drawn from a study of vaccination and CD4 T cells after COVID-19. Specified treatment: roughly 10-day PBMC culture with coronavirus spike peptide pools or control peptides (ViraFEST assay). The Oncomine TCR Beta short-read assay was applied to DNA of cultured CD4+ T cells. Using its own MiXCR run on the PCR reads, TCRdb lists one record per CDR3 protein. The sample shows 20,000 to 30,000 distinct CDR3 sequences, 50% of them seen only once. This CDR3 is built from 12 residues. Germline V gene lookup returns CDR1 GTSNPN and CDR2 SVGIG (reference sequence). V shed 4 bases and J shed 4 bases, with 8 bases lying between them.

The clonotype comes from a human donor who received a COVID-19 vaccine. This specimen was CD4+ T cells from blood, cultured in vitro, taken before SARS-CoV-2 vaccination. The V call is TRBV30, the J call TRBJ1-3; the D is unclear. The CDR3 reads CAWTLRGNTIYF. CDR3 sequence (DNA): TGTGCCTGGACCCTCCGGGGAAACACCATATATTTT. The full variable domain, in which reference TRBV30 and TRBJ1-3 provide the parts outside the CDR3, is SQTIHQWPATLVQPVGSPLSLECTVEGTSNPNLYWYRQAAGRGLQLLFYSVGIGQISSEVPQNLSASRPQDRQFILSSKKLLLSDSGFYLCAWTLRGNTIYFGEGSWLTVV.